Reported below is one T cell receptor (beta chain). This clone was seen once. Its antigen is currently not known. Base-call qualities are not available, and no considerably larger clone is one nucleotide away. This entry is derived from a study of cytomegalovirus exposure and HLA in healthy donors (dated by TCRdb to 2016 to 2017). With respect to the entire study: An earlier analysis of about 530 of the donors reported 276 Gb of sequence data and around 110 million unique TCR beta sequences obtained from roughly 170 million T cells. Because of strong linkage in the cohort, five DR-DQ haplotypes were treated as single units for association and clustering. In an earlier analysis of several hundred of the donors, high-throughput TCR beta sequencing was used to judge whether each TCR beta V gene segment behaved as functional or pseudogenic. The later analysis used no new phenotypic data to find candidate immune exposures, relying instead on TCR beta sequences and their occurrence across donors. HLA typing covered class I and class II loci at four-digit resolution. The number of donors typed differed by locus, with about 629-640 for A, B, C, DRB1 and DQB1, around 500 for DQA1, approximately 580 for DPA1, and approximately 470 for DPB1. All discovery cohort repertoires had been generated using a single sequencing platform. Genome-wide SNP genotypes for about 60% of the roughly 670 donors were used in a later genetic analysis, which treated that subset as a discovery cohort. The study aimed to test whether cataloging public T cell receptors could reveal signatures of past pathogen exposure. Of the 350 to 450 genotyped donors, 80% to 90% were placed in the genetic ancestry cluster associated with self-reported Caucasian donors. An early release that covered more than 550 HLA-typed donors contained around 300 gigabases of sequencing data and 65 million to 100 million unique TCR sequences. In a later analysis, previously published TCR beta repertoires from several hundred donors were re-analyzed and high-resolution HLA genotyping was added so that TCR occurrence patterns could be studied. Along with the approximately 620-subject first cohort, a separate validation cohort of more than 90 different subjects was used. Among a few hundred genotyped donors of the cohort, an average of around 240,000 unique TCR beta nucleotide sequences were sequenced per donor, about a sixth of them non-productive. Donor age, sex, ethnicity and CMV serostatus were compiled together with the repertoire data. Using immunosequencing, the study profiled T cell repertoires from 500 to 800 subjects and related those repertoires to cytomegalovirus serostatus. The study combined high-throughput TCR immunosequencing, statistical association of individual TCRs with disease status, and machine learning to predict cytomegalovirus infection status.

The library was made by the immunoSEQ multiplex PCR assay. The multiplex PCR relied on a mix of 60 forward primers for TCR Vbeta segments and 13 reverse primers for TCR Jbeta segments. The CDR3 region of rearranged TCR beta genes was amplified from genomic DNA by a multiplex PCR assay. The Illumina HiSeq System was used to sequence the amplified TCR beta libraries as 87-base-pair reads. The authors' analysis ran thus. In a later analysis, roughly 80 million unique TCR beta chains were counted across the roughly 610 repertoires, and roughly 11 million of these chains were shared by at least two donors. A nearest-neighbor algorithm error-corrected the raw reads and collapsed the reads into unique sequences, merging closely related sequences to remove PCR and sequencing errors. Alignment of CDR3 sequences to IMGT reference sequences was used to assign V, D and J gene segments. Each retained sequence needed at least a six-nucleotide match to both a V gene segment and a J gene segment. A rearrangement was called productive if the CDR3 had no stop codons and remained in frame with V and J, and every other rearrangement was called non-productive. Following IMGT convention, CDR3 was defined as the stretch from the second conserved V-encoded cysteine up to the conserved J-encoded phenylalanine. Sequences without an unambiguous match to a single V gene segment were excluded from the earlier analysis of about 600 of the donors. In an earlier analysis of 587 of the donors, V segments were called functional above 56.7% productive rearrangements and were called segregating when the between-donor standard deviation exceeded 5%. A statistical classification framework was built to diagnose cytomegalovirus status from the catalog of TCR beta chain sequences. V and J gene assignment, in a later analysis, came from comparing TCR nucleotide sequences with IMGT/GENE-DB human TR gene sequences. The TCRdist pipeline was used in a later analysis to assign CDR3 sequences and most-parsimonious VDJ recombination scenarios. A later analysis defined each TCR beta chain by its CDR3 amino acid sequence plus V-gene family, and excluded reads lacking a unique V-gene family. A later analysis removed 450 to 600 highly shared, low-generation-probability nucleotide sequences to deal with suspected cross-contamination and a sequencing artifact. In a later analysis, a clonal expansion index for each public chain was calculated from normalized within-repertoire ranks of inferred template counts. In a later analysis, generation probabilities were computed using a VDJ recombination model fitted to out-of-frame rearrangements, and the results were checked against IGoR. A later analysis scored TCR-TCR, TCR-HLA and TCR-CMV co-occurrence with hypergeometric tests, applying a repertoire-size bias correction to TCR pairs. False discovery rates were estimated in a later analysis by permuting HLA or CMV assignments 20 times. In a later analysis, co-occurring TCRs were grouped with DBSCAN, and TCRdist sequence similarity was added when clustering was performed within HLA-allele-positive subsets. For co-occurrence clustering, repertoires with fewer than 30,000 or more than 120,000 public chains were excluded, along with about five repertoires with anomalous nucleotide sharing. TCRdb mirrors the immuneACCESS table, restricted to in-frame sequences. Some clones are absent from its copies; in checked studies, under half trace to an unresolved V gene, and the reason for the others is unknown. The V and J calls and clone size are taken from that table; D and trimming were inferred from the DNA. The sample profile shows roughly 73,000 clones; 60% to 85% of them were found once. Of the sample, 9.5% to 15% falls within the top ten clones.

The cohort consisted of hundreds of healthy bone marrow donors. At the time of sampling, all cohort members were nominally healthy, though unrecorded immune exposures were likely present. The donor was CMV seronegative and belonged to the group of several hundred seronegative cohort members. Every donor gave a peripheral blood sample, and the peripheral blood mononuclear cells from that sample were used for TCR beta sequencing. Genomic DNA extraction from the blood cell samples was performed with the Qiagen DNeasy Blood Extraction Kit. Summary of the overall study and its limitations: Correlated functional status among segregating V segments might be attributable to linkage disequilibrium, but an unknown experimental factor could not be ruled out. In a later genetic analysis, fewer N-insertions in productive TCRs were reported among donors in an Asian-associated ancestry cluster than the roughly 700-donor mean. The classifier was reported to diagnose cytomegalovirus status with high specificity and sensitivity in both the original cohort and the validation cohort. A further reported finding was that TCR beta sequences accurately predicted the HLA-A and HLA-B alleles for most subjects in the first cohort. A later analysis found that HLA-associated TCR beta chains were more clonally expanded and had lower generation probabilities than equally common non-associated chains. A later analysis found that most CMV-associated TCR beta chains appeared HLA-restricted, with HLA associations seemingly driven largely by CMV exposure. HLA typing was unavailable for some donors at each locus, so association tests used only the typed subset. A group of highly shared sequence variants was considered likely to be a technical artifact of the sequencing pipeline. A later genetic analysis associated a missense DCLRE1C variant with V-gene and J-gene trimming of TCR beta chains, and an independent cohort replicated the association. When HLA alleles, especially DR and DQ, strongly co-occurred, TCR associations were difficult to assign to individual alleles. It was suggested by the authors that the approach could potentially be generalized to other disease states and immunological phenotypes. Presence/absence analyses assumed roughly uniform sequencing depth across donors, an assumption that may not hold. The study listed approximately 160 TCR beta chains as associated with cytomegalovirus. Roughly 17 rarely observed V segments, including chromosome 9 orphons, were excluded from the earlier analysis of some 590 of the donors because counts were too low. This cohort had only TCR beta chains sequenced, and the lack of alpha or paired-chain data limited which features could be detected. In a later analysis, TCR association rates were found to vary across HLA loci, with the most associated TCRs seen for DRB1 alleles and the fewest for HLA-C alleles. Several of the top co-occurrence clusters appeared to be linked to parvovirus B19, influenza, CMV and Epstein-Barr virus, according to a later analysis. Most TCR sequences were observed very rarely across donors, whereas some public TCRs were present in many individuals. An earlier analysis of around 600 of the donors showed that most TCR beta V segments appeared in productive rearrangements either about 87% or about 30% of the time, which broadly matched IMGT annotations. For the cohort, immune exposure information was limited to CMV serostatus. In vitro tests confirmed that a few of the cytomegalovirus-associated TCR beta chains recognize cytomegalovirus antigens. In a later analysis, more than 15,000 TCR beta sequences were associated with specific HLA alleles at a false discovery rate of 0.05. Some IMGT-functional V segments, including TRBV6-2 and TRBV6-3, could not be distinguished by the 87-base-pair reads and were therefore excluded.

Trimming leaves V shorter by 5 bases and J shorter by 5 bases, with the junction holding 13 bases beyond the gene matches. The cysteine opens and the phenylalanine closes a CDR3 of 16 amino acids. The sequence is cut down to CDR3 DNA, 48 bases in frame from base 1. CDR1 and CDR2 are drawn from the germline V gene (reference sequence): LNHDA, SQIVND. Material for sequencing was PBMCs. This sequence originates from a man between 70 and 80 years old in good health and CMV-seronegative. The rearrangement combines TRBV19 with TRBJ2-5; TRBD1 fits 8 bases in the junction. The DNA sequence reads TGTGCCAGTAGTCTGGGTGGGACAGGCTCCATGGAGACCCAGTACTTC. This gives the protein CASSLGGTGSMETQYF.